This TCR beta chain was observed in a study of cytomegalovirus exposure and HLA in healthy donors. The PCR employed 60 Vbeta primers together with 13 Jbeta primers. Clones were sequenced by immunoSEQ multiplex PCR, and TCRdb holds only the in-frame ones, with some missing. This sample carries 150,000 to 200,000 clones, about 80% of them seen once, and the ten largest clones take approximately 0.89%. CDR1 is LNHNV and CDR2 is YYDKDF in the germline V gene (reference sequence). The CDR3 has 13 amino acids. Trimming at V came to 5 bases and at J to 9 bases, leaving 9 bases not matched to a gene. The clonotype comes from a woman in her forties or fifties in good health and CMV-seropositive. The sample comprised PBMCs. V is TRBV15 and J is TRBJ2-5, with 7 bases fitting TRBD1. CDR3 loop: CATSEGAQSAQYF. The CDR3 DNA reads TGTGCCACCAGCGAGGGGGCCCAATCGGCCCAGTACTTC.